The 15 T cell receptor beta chains reported below all come from one sample, sequenced in a study of cytomegalovirus exposure and HLA in healthy donors. This PCR relied on a set of 60 Vbeta primers and 13 Jbeta primers. TCRdb's table, derived via immunoSEQ multiplex PCR, lists solely in-frame clones and lacks some. The repertoire has about 190,000 clones, over 70% of them found once; the top ten carry around 1.6%. The sequencing input was PBMCs. Every receptor here comes from a woman aged 18-29 years in good health and CMV-seronegative.

V and J are TRBV5-6 and TRBJ2-3; no clear D gene. There are 14 residues in the CDR3. The V gene lost 0 bases and the J gene lost 4 bases, with 9 bases spanning the gap. The germline V gene encodes CDR1 SGHDT and CDR2 YYEEEE. CDR3 sequence: CASSLGLAPDTQYF. The CDR3 coding sequence is TGTGCCAGCAGCTTGGGATTAGCCCCAGATACGCAGTATTTT.

The chain is built from TRBV6-1 and TRBJ2-7, with TRBD2 matching over 9 bases. Trimming took 0 bases from V and 1 from J; bases not matched to a gene: 1. Germline values: CDR1 MNHNS, CDR2 SASEGT. The CDR3 is 15 amino acids. The CDR3 DNA is TGTGCCAGCAGTGAAGCAGCGGGAGGATCCTACGAGCAGTACTTC. This codes for CASSEAAGGSYEQYF.

This clone has only one observation. CDR3 nucleotides: TGTGCCAGCAGCTCCACGGGGAAGGCTAGCAATCAGCCCCAGCATTTT. This gives the protein CASSSTGKASNQPQHF. This sequence joins TRBV5-6 and TRBJ1-5; D remains unclear. Germline V gene lookup returns CDR1 SGHDT and CDR2 YYEEEE. The V end was cut by 3 bases, the J end by 0 bases, with 13 bases between. The CDR3 runs to 16 residues.

The DNA for the CDR3 is TGTGCCAGCAGCCAAGGATATTGGACTAGCGTTGACAATGAGCAGTTCTTC. Protein sequence: CASSQGYWTSVDNEQFF. The chain links TRBV14 to TRBJ2-1, with 9 positions matching TRBD2. There are 17 residues in the CDR3. Germline V gene data show CDR1 as SGHDN and CDR2 as FVKESK. The ends lost 1 base at V and 5 bases at J; junction bases unmatched: 9. The full variable domain, with the rest looked up from reference TRBV14 and TRBJ2-1, is EAGVTQFPSHSVIEKGQTVTLRCDPISGHDNLYWYRRVMGKEIKFLLHFVKESKQDESGMPNNRFLAERTGGTYSTLKVQPAELEDSGVYFCASSQGYWTSVDNEQFFGPGTRLTVL.

This sequence joins TRBV5-4 and TRBJ2-7; 8 positions match TRBD2. The V gene end was trimmed by 3 bases and the J gene end by 2 bases; junction bases not matched to a gene: 7. Looked up from germline, CDR1 is SGHNT and CDR2 is YYREEE (reference sequence). The CDR3 has 15 residues. The CDR3 coding sequence is TGTGCCAGCAGCTACACTAGCGGCAGGACCTACGAGCAGTACTTC. Translated: CASSYTSGRTYEQYF. The whole variable domain, filled in from reference TRBV5-4 and TRBJ2-7, reads ETGVTQSPTHLIKTRGQQVTLRCSSQSGHNTVSWYQQALGQGPQFIFQYYREEENGRGNFPPRFSGLQFPNYSSELNVNALELDDSALYLCASSYTSGRTYEQYFGPGTRLTVT.

This clone has only a few counts. CDR3 residues: CASSPEGRNSPLHF. In DNA form, the CDR3 reads TGTGCCAGCAGCCCCGAAGGGAGGAATTCACCCCTCCACTTT. The rearrangement joins TRBV5-6 to TRBJ1-6; D gene uncertain. This CDR3 contains 14 residues. Trimming cost V 4 bases and J 7 bases, with 12 bases left between them. Per germline, CDR1 SGHDT and CDR2 YYEEEE.

The gene calls are TRBV6-5 and TRBJ2-7; D possibly corresponds to TRBD1 (6 bases). Trimming stripped 5 bases from V and 3 bases from J, with 11 bases between. Germline CDR1 and CDR2: MNHEY and SVGAGI. The CDR3 extends over 13 amino acids. The CDR3 bases are TGTGCCAGCAGTAGGGACAAGAACTACGAGCAGTACTTC. Residues: CASSRDKNYEQYF.

The chain couples TRBV10-2 to TRBJ2-4; D may be TRBD1 (6 bases). The CDR3 loop spans 13 amino acids. Between the trimmed V and J ends, which lost 5 bases and 3 bases, there was a span of 8 bases. Germline V gene lookup returns CDR1 WSHSY and CDR2 SAAADI. The CDR3 here is CASSRDIKNIQYF. The CDR3 bases are TGCGCCAGCAGTAGGGACATCAAAAACATTCAGTACTTC.

This clone came up once. This chain connects TRBV6-1 to TRBJ2-5; 9 nucleotides line up with TRBD1. Trimming cost V 4 bases and J 3 bases; bases outside gene matches: 6. Germline V gene sequence: CDR1 MNHNS, CDR2 SASEGT. This CDR3 comprises 15 residues. The DNA of the CDR3 is TGTGCCAGCAGTGGCCTCCGGGACAGGGAAGAGACCCAGTACTTC. The encoded protein is CASSGLRDREETQYF.

The genes are TRBV7-8 and TRBJ1-2, with D maybe TRBD1 (5 bases). V lost 5 bases, J lost 4 bases, and 14 bases lay in between. Germline V gives CDR1 SGHVS, CDR2 FQNEAQ. CDR3 length: 14 amino acids. CDR3 bases: TGTGCCAGCAGCCCAGGGCCAGAATCCTATGGCTACACCTTC. As protein: CASSPGPESYGYTF.

The chain links TRBV9 to TRBJ1-1; unclear D gene. Germline V lookup: CDR1 SGDLS, CDR2 YYNGEE. There are 12 residues in the CDR3. With 3 bases removed from V and 8 bases from J, the gap between germline ends came to 11 bases. CDR3 DNA sequence: TGTGCCAGCAGCGCGGGAGGGAGGGAAGCTTTCTTT. This gives the protein CASSAGGREAFF. Drawing the rest from reference TRBV9 and TRBJ1-1, the complete variable domain is DSGVTQTPKHLITATGQRVTLRCSPRSGDLSVYWYQQSLDQGLQFLIQYYNGEERAKGNILERFSAQQFPDLHSELNLSSLELGDSALYFCASSAGGREAFFGQGTRLTVV.

V and J are TRBV28 and TRBJ1-5, with D unresolved. The germline V gene has CDR1 MDHEN and CDR2 SYDVKM. V was trimmed by 1 base and J by 0 bases, leaving 10 bases between them. The CDR3 loop spans 16 amino acids. In DNA form, the CDR3 reads TGTGCCAGCAGTTTATCGCCCCGCGATAGCAATCAGCCCCAGCATTTT. It is translated as CASSLSPRDSNQPQHF.

The rearrangement uses TRBV7-2 and TRBJ2-3; 8 bases align to TRBD2. The CDR3 is 14 amino acids. V was pared by 5 bases and J by 4 bases, with 5 bases of the junction left unmatched. The germline CDR1 and CDR2 sequences are SGHTA and FQGNSA. DNA for the CDR3: TGTGCCAGCAGCCCGGGACTAGGGGCAGATACGCAGTATTTT. Translation gives CASSPGLGADTQYF.

J is TRBJ2-7 and V is TRBV5-4, with 10 bases matching TRBD2. The V segment lost 4 bases and the J segment 5 bases; nucleotides outside the gene matches: 9. The germline V gene encodes CDR1 SGHNT and CDR2 YYREEE (reference sequence). The CDR3 has 15 amino acids. Written as DNA, the CDR3 is TGTGCCAGCAGCCTGGTTGCTAGCGGGAGCCACGAGCAGTACTTC. Translating gives CASSLVASGSHEQYF.

The chain recombines TRBV5-6 with TRBJ2-7; 10 bases match TRBD1. CDR1 and CDR2 (germline): SGHDT, YYEEEE. J lost 4 bases, V lost 0 bases, and 4 bases had no gene match. CDR3 length: 15 residues. Here the CDR3 reads CASSLGDRGFYEQYF. CDR3 in DNA: TGTGCCAGCAGCTTGGGGGACAGGGGCTTTTACGAGCAGTACTTC.